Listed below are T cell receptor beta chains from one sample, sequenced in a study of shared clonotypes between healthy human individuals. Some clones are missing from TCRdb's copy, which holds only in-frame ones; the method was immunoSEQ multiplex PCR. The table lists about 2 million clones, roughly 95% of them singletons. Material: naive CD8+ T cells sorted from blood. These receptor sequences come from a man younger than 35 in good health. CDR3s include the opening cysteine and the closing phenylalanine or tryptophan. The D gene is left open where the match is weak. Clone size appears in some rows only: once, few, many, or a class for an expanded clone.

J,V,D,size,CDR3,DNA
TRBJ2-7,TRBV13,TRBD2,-,CASSLENGGAAYEQYF,TGTGCCAGCAGCTTAGAAAACGGGGGGGCAGCCTACGAGCAGTACTTC
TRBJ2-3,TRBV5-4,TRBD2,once,CASGPGGLGTQYF,TGTGCCAGCGGCCCCGGGGGGTTAGGTACGCAGTATTTT
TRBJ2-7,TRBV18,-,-,CASSPMGPSSYEQYF,TGTGCCAGCTCACCGATGGGACCTAGCTCCTACGAGCAGTACTTC
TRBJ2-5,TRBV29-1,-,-,CSVEGGRETQYF,TGCAGCGTTGAAGGTGGGAGGGAGACCCAGTACTTC
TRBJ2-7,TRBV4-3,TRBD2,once,CASSHGTSGPYEQYF,TGCGCCAGCAGCCATGGGACTAGCGGTCCCTACGAGCAGTACTTC
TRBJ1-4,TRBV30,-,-,CAFQVPNEKLFF,TGTGCCTTTCAGGTGCCTAATGAAAAACTGTTTTTT
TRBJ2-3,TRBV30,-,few,CAWSHQGRRLDTQYF,TGTGCCTGGAGCCATCAGGGACGGCGGTTGGATACGCAGTATTTT
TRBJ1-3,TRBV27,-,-,CASSLSGRDGHRGGNTIYF,TGTGCCAGCAGTTTATCGGGTAGGGACGGACATAGGGGTGGAAACACCATATATTTT
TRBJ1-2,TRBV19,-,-,CASSIGSVGYTF,TGTGCCAGTAGTATCGGGTCGGTAGGCTACACCTTC
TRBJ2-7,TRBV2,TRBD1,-,CALQGAHEQYF,TGTGCCTTACAGGGGGCCCACGAGCAGTACTTC
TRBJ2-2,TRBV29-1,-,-,CSVDEVGELFF,TGCAGCGTTGATGAGGTGGGGGAGCTGTTTTTT
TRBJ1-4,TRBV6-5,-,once,CASSSGGSGSHEKLFF,TGTGCCAGCAGTTCCGGGGGTTCGGGGTCCCATGAAAAACTGTTTTTT
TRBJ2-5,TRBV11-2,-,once,CASSLDNRRLVEETQYF,TGTGCCAGCAGCTTAGATAATCGTCGGCTAGTCGAAGAGACCCAGTACTTC
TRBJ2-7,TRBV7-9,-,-,CASTVGGGRNEQYF,TGTGCCAGCACAGTAGGGGGGGGCCGGAACGAGCAGTACTTC
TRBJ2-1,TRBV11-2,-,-,CASTPEGRSSYNEQFF,TGTGCCAGCACCCCCGAGGGAAGGAGCTCCTACAATGAGCAGTTCTTC
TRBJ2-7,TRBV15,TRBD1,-,CATSRDRGTGAEQYF,TGTGCCACCAGCAGAGATCGGGGGACAGGGGCCGAGCAGTACTTC
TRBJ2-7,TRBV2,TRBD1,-,CASGDWDSNYEQYF,TGTGCCAGCGGGGATTGGGACAGCAACTACGAGCAGTACTTC
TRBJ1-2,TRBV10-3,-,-,CATEGQNYGYTF,TGTGCCACTGAGGGACAAAACTATGGCTACACCTTC
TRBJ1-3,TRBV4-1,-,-,CASSQVGVSGNTIYF,TGCGCCAGCAGCCAAGTGGGAGTCTCTGGAAACACCATATATTTT
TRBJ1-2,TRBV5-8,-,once,CASSLRTHYGYTF,TGTGCCAGCAGCTTACGGACTCACTATGGCTACACCTTC
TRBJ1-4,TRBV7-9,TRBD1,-,CASRPDRGRETNEKLFF,TGTGCCAGCAGACCCGACAGGGGGCGAGAGACTAATGAAAAACTGTTTTTT
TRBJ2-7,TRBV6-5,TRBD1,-,CASSYSGTVYEQYF,TGTGCCAGCAGTTACTCCGGGACAGTATACGAGCAGTACTTC
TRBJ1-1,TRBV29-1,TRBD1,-,CSVEQGATEAFF,TGCAGCGTTGAACAGGGGGCCACTGAAGCTTTCTTT
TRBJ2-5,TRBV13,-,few,CASSLEGIAEQETQYF,TGTGCCAGCAGCTTAGAAGGTATAGCGGAACAAGAGACCCAGTACTTC
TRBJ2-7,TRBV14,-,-,CASSQATGPTYEQYF,TGTGCCAGCAGCCAAGCCACGGGACCGACTTACGAGCAGTACTTC
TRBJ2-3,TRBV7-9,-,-,CASSLALTDTQYF,TGTGCCAGCAGCTTAGCTCTGACAGATACGCAGTATTTT